This entry lists 26 T cell receptor beta chains sequenced from one sample in a study of beta chain features in type 1 diabetes. Findings and caveats of the study: Type 1 diabetes patients had TCRB CDR3s that were shorter (moderately but significantly so) in all four CD4+ subsets.

Antigens of these TCRs are unknown. Expressed TCRB transcripts were sequenced because the isolated RNA had all been reverse transcribed beforehand. Sequencing was performed with immunoSEQ multiplex PCR; in TCRdb, only in-frame clones are kept and a portion is missing. The sample contains approximately 600,000 clones, 12% of which appear only once. Sequences were obtained from naive CD4+ T cells from blood. The receptors were gathered from a man aged 30 to 39 with type 1 diabetes.

The chain carries TRBV6-6 and TRBJ1-1, with a tentative D call TRBD1 (6 bases). V was pared by 7 bases and J by 4 bases, with 13 bases between. The CDR3 covers 13 residues. Germline values: CDR1 MNHNY, CDR2 SVGAGI (reference sequence). CDR3 in amino acids: CASKWGRGTEAFF. DNA of the CDR3: TGTGCCAGCAAATGGGGGCGCGGCACTGAAGCTTTCTTT.

This clone was counted only a few times. The rearrangement links TRBV4-3 to TRBJ1-4, with D possibly TRBD1 on 6 matching bases. Deletions cut 3 bases from V and 6 bases from J, with 8 bases between. Germline loops: CDR1 LGHNA, CDR2 YSLEER. There are 13 residues in the CDR3. The DNA of the CDR3 is TGCGCCAGCAGCCAGAACAGGGATGAAAAACTGTTTTTT. Amino acids: CASSQNRDEKLFF.

The sample holds a few counts of this clone. The chain uses TRBV23-1 and TRBJ1-5; no clear D gene. TRBV23-1 is noted as an ORF with a role that remains uncertain. This CDR3 has 16 amino acids. Trimming cost V 0 bases and J 5 bases, with 14 bases left between them. The DNA for the CDR3 is TGCGCCAGCAGTCAATCGCGAGGGTCCGACTATCAGCCCCAGCATTTT. Its translation is CASSQSRGSDYQPQHF.

This clone was recorded a few times. The genes are TRBV7-8 and TRBJ2-7; TRBD2 aligns across 12 bases. The CDR3 runs 16 residues. Germline-derived CDR1 and CDR2 are SGHVS and FQNEAQ. V dropped 2 bases and J dropped 0; count of bases not matched to a gene: 2. The CDR3 sequence: CASSLRTSGASYEQYF. The CDR3 DNA reads as TGTGCCAGCAGCTTAAGGACTAGCGGGGCCTCCTACGAGCAGTACTTC.

This clone came up a few times. The chain recombines TRBV5-6 with TRBJ2-1; tentatively, D is TRBD2 (6 bases). V lost 2 bases and J lost 8, with 23 bases in between. The germline gives CDR1 SGHDT, CDR2 YYEEEE. The CDR3 sequence is 17 residues long. The CDR3 nucleotides are TGTGCCAGCAGCTTTTGGCCCCAAGGGAGGAAGGGCGATGAGCAGTTCTTC. Amino acids: CASSFWPQGRKGDEQFF. Looking up the rest from reference TRBV5-6 and TRBJ2-1 gives the full variable domain: DAGVTQSPTHLIKTRGQQVTLRCSPKSGHDTVSWYQQALGQGPQFIFQYYEEEERQRGNFPDRFSGHQFPNYSSELNVNALLLGDSALYLCASSFWPQGRKGDEQFFGPGTRLTVL.

The rearrangement links TRBV18 to TRBJ2-5; TRBD2 matches 11 bases. V was pared by 1 base and J by 2 bases, with 3 bases of the junction left unmatched. The CDR3 loop spans 16 amino acids. Germline CDR1 is KGHSH and CDR2 is LQKENI. The CDR3 DNA sequence: TGTGCCAGCTCACCACGGCCTAGCGGGGGGCAAGAGACCCAGTACTTC. Its translation: CASSPRPSGGQETQYF. Drawing the rest from reference TRBV18 and TRBJ2-5, the complete variable domain is NAGVMQNPRHLVRRRGQEARLRCSPMKGHSHVYWYRQLPEEGLKFMVYLQKENIIDESGMPKERFSAEFPKEGPSILRIQQVVRGDSAAYFCASSPRPSGGQETQYFGPGTRLLVL.

This clone has only a few counts. The chain links TRBV7-2 to TRBJ2-4; D remains unclear. Trimming removed 6 bases from V and 0 bases from J, with 12 bases in between. Germline CDR1 and CDR2: SGHTA and FQGNSA. This CDR3 has 15 amino acids. In DNA, the CDR3 is TGTGCCAGCAGTTCCTGGACCTTAGCCAAAAACATTCAGTACTTC. Translation gives CASSSWTLAKNIQYF.

The chain has TRBV21-1 and TRBJ2-7; the table's TRBD2 call for D was not verified on the DNA. TRBV21-1 is an annotated pseudogene. The CDR3 contains 16 residues. This CDR3 is CASSTSGTSGPYEQYF. The CDR3 DNA follows: TGTGCCAGCAGCACGTCCGGGACTAGCGGACCCTACGAGCAGTACTTC.

J is TRBJ2-7 and V is TRBV2; 7 nucleotides agree with TRBD2. Germline CDR1 and CDR2: SNHLY and FYNNEI. The ends lost 6 bases at V and 3 bases at J; junction bases unmatched: 11. This CDR3 spans 15 amino acids. CDR3 DNA sequence: TGTGCCAGCAGGGAGGGGCTAGCGGAATACTACGAGCAGTACTTC. As protein: CASREGLAEYYEQYF. Variable domain in full (rest from reference TRBV2 and TRBJ2-7): EPEVTQTPSHQVTQMGQEVILRCVPISNHLYFYWYRQILGQKVEFLVSFYNNEISEKSEIFDDQFSVERPDGSNFTLKIRSTKLEDSAMYFCASREGLAEYYEQYFGPGTRLTVT.

This clone has a handful of counts. The CDR3: CASSSDLDSYTGELFF. CDR3 nucleotides: TGCGCCAGCAGCTCGGACCTGGACTCGTACACCGGGGAGCTGTTTTTT. The chain links TRBV5-1 to TRBJ2-2; tentatively, D is TRBD2 (5 bases). Between the trimmed V and J ends, which lost 3 bases and 3 bases, there was a span of 15 bases. CDR3 size: 16 residues. The germline V gene has CDR1 SGHRS and CDR2 YFSETQ. The whole variable domain, filled in from reference TRBV5-1 and TRBJ2-2, reads KAGVTQTPRYLIKTRGQQVTLSCSPISGHRSVSWYQQTPGQGLQFLFEYFSETQRNKGNFPGRFSGRQFSNSRSEMNVSTLELGDSALYLCASSSDLDSYTGELFFGEGSRLTVL.

This clone was observed a handful of times. The chain joins TRBV29-1 to TRBJ2-3, with a possible D match to TRBD2 (5 bases). CDR1 is SQVTM, CDR2 ANQGSEA, per germline. V shed 2 bases and J shed 3 bases, with 9 bases lying between them. The CDR3 length is 13 residues. The CDR3 DNA sequence: TGCAGCGTTGAATACGGGGTAACAGATACGCAGTATTTT. Its protein is CSVEYGVTDTQYF.

The chain is built from TRBV4-1 and TRBJ2-7, with 8 bases fitting TRBD1. The length of the CDR3 is 17 residues. V lost 2 bases to trimming and J lost 5 bases; unmatched junction nucleotides: 14. The germline gives CDR1 MGHRA, CDR2 YSYEKL. The CDR3, as DNA: TGCGCCAGCAGCCAATCTGGCCAGAGGACAGGGAAAAACGAGCAGTACTTC. Translated, it gives CASSQSGQRTGKNEQYF.

The chain links TRBV6-6 to TRBJ2-7; D might be TRBD1 or TRBD2, each matching 5 bases. Germline lookup yields CDR1 MNHNY and CDR2 SVGAGI (reference sequence). Trimming removed 5 bases at V and 6 bases at J, with 11 bases between. The CDR3 has 12 amino acids. CDR3 loop: CASSVRGGEQYF. CDR3 DNA sequence: TGTGCCAGCAGTGTCCGTGGGGGCGAGCAGTACTTC.

The chain is built from TRBV21-1 and TRBJ2-1; whether TRBD1, the table's D call, matches the DNA was not checked. TRBV21-1 is reported as a pseudogene. The CDR3 sequence is 17 residues long. The CDR3 spells CASSALEGGTGDNEQFF. In nucleotides, the CDR3 is TGTGCCAGCAGCGCACTCGAGGGCGGGACAGGGGATAATGAGCAGTTCTTC.

The V gene is TRBV9, the J gene TRBJ2-7, with a weak D call TRBD1 (5 bases). The CDR3 has 15 residues. CDR1 SGDLS and CDR2 YYNGEE come from the germline V gene. The V end lost 0 bases, the J end lost 6 bases, and 16 bases lay between the germline ends. The CDR3 here is CASSVGGDMGLEQYF. The CDR3 coding sequence is TGTGCCAGCAGCGTAGGTGGAGACATGGGGCTCGAGCAGTACTTC.

Here the CDR3 DNA reads TGCAGCGTTGCCCCTACTCAGTTGGAGACCCAGTACTTC. Amino acids: CSVAPTQLETQYF. The genes are TRBV29-1 and TRBJ2-5, with D hard to call. Germline-derived CDR1 and CDR2 are SQVTM and ANQGSEA. Trimming left V 4 bases short and J 5 bases short, with 14 bases between. The CDR3 has 13 amino acids.

The V call is TRBV9, the J call TRBJ1-2; no definite D call. The germline V and J ends were trimmed by 0 bases and 6 bases, with 6 bases remaining between them. The CDR3 spans 12 residues. In germline, CDR1 is SGDLS, CDR2 YYNGEE. In nucleotides, the CDR3 is TGTGCCAGCAGCGTAGTTGGGAATGGCTACACCTTC. The encoded protein is CASSVVGNGYTF.

The chain combines TRBV15 with TRBJ1-2, with D hard to call. The CDR3 loop spans 16 amino acids. The germline V gene encodes CDR1 LNHNV and CDR2 YYDKDF (reference sequence). The V end was cut by 0 bases, the J end by 0 bases, with 11 bases between. The CDR3 reads CATSRDRAGSNYGYTF. Here the CDR3 DNA reads TGTGCCACCAGCAGAGATCGGGCGGGATCTAACTATGGCTACACCTTC.

This clone has just a few counts. The J gene is TRBJ2-3, the V gene TRBV7-2; either TRBD1 or TRBD2 may fit D (5 bases each). V gave up 2 bases and J gave up 8 bases, with 11 bases separating them. Germline V gene lookup returns CDR1 SGHTA and CDR2 FQGNSA. The CDR3 runs to 13 residues. CDR3 coding DNA: TGTGCCAGCAGCTTAAACGGGGCGGGTACGCAGTATTTT. As protein: CASSLNGAGTQYF.

This clone was picked up a small number of times. The rearrangement joins TRBV7-9 to TRBJ2-3, with D perhaps matching TRBD1 (6 bases). V lost 3 bases to trimming and J lost 2 bases, with 9 bases between them. The length of the CDR3 is 14 residues. Germline CDR1 SEHNR, CDR2 FQNEAQ (reference sequence). CDR3 coding DNA: TGTGCCAGCAGCTTCACAGGGACCACAGATACGCAGTATTTT. It yields the protein CASSFTGTTDTQYF.

The chain links TRBV6-5 to TRBJ1-2, with unresolved D. The CDR3 has 12 amino acids. CDR1 MNHEY and CDR2 SVGAGI come from the germline V gene. The germline V and J ends were trimmed by 6 bases and 0 bases, with 5 bases remaining between them. CDR3 in amino acids: CASRGTNYGYTF. CDR3 in DNA: TGTGCCAGCAGGGGAACTAACTATGGCTACACCTTC.

This clone has a handful of counts. The gene calls are TRBV10-2 and TRBJ2-5; possibly TRBD2 for D (7 bases). V dropped 4 bases and J dropped 4 bases, with 13 bases sitting between them. The CDR3 consists of 14 residues. Germline assignment: CDR1 WSHSY and CDR2 SAAADI. CDR3 sequence (DNA): TGCGCCAGCAGTGTGGCGGGGGCGGCAGAGACCCAGTACTTC. It is translated as CASSVAGAAETQYF.

V usage is TRBV18 and J usage is TRBJ2-7, with D perhaps matching TRBD1 (6 bases). This CDR3 comprises 12 residues. From germline, CDR1 is KGHSH and CDR2 LQKENI. The V gene lost 3 bases and the J gene lost 6 bases, with 9 bases spanning the gap. As DNA, the CDR3 is TGTGCCAGCTCACCGGGGGCACGCGAGCAGTACTTC. Amino acid sequence: CASSPGAREQYF.

This clone was seen more than once but under ten times. V and J are TRBV7-2 and TRBJ2-3; 9 bases fit TRBD1. From germline, CDR1 is SGHTA and CDR2 FQGNSA. J lost 3 bases, V lost 7 bases, and 8 bases had no gene match. This CDR3 has 15 residues. CDR3 sequence (DNA): TGTGCCAGCATGCGAACCGGACAGGGGACAGATACGCAGTATTTT. Amino acids: CASMRTGQGTDTQYF. Full variable domain (remainder filled in from reference TRBV7-2 and TRBJ2-3): GAGVSQSPSNKVTEKGKDVELRCDPISGHTALYWYRQSLGQGLEFLIYFQGNSAPDKSGLPSDRFSAERTGGSVSTLTIQRTQQEDSAVYLCASMRTGQGTDTQYFGPGTRLTVL.

V and J are TRBV4-2 and TRBJ1-2, with TRBD1 identical over 11 bases. The V segment lost 2 bases and the J segment 7 bases; nucleotides outside the gene matches: 12. The CDR3 sequence is 17 residues long. The germline CDR1 and CDR2 sequences are LGHNA and YNFKEQ. CDR3 coding DNA: TGTGCCAGCAGCCAACCTTTTGGGGGACAGGGGGTTGGTGGCTACACCTTC. It yields the protein CASSQPFGGQGVGGYTF.

This clone was counted only a few times. The CDR3 DNA follows: TGTGCCAGCGGCTGGTCTAGCGGGGGCTACAATGAGCAGTTCTTC. Translation: CASGWSSGGYNEQFF. This rearrangement joins TRBV6-1 to TRBJ2-1; 10 nucleotides align to TRBD2. The germline gives CDR1 MNHNS, CDR2 SASEGT. V lost 8 bases to trimming and J lost 3 bases; unmatched junction nucleotides: 7. This CDR3 comprises 15 residues.